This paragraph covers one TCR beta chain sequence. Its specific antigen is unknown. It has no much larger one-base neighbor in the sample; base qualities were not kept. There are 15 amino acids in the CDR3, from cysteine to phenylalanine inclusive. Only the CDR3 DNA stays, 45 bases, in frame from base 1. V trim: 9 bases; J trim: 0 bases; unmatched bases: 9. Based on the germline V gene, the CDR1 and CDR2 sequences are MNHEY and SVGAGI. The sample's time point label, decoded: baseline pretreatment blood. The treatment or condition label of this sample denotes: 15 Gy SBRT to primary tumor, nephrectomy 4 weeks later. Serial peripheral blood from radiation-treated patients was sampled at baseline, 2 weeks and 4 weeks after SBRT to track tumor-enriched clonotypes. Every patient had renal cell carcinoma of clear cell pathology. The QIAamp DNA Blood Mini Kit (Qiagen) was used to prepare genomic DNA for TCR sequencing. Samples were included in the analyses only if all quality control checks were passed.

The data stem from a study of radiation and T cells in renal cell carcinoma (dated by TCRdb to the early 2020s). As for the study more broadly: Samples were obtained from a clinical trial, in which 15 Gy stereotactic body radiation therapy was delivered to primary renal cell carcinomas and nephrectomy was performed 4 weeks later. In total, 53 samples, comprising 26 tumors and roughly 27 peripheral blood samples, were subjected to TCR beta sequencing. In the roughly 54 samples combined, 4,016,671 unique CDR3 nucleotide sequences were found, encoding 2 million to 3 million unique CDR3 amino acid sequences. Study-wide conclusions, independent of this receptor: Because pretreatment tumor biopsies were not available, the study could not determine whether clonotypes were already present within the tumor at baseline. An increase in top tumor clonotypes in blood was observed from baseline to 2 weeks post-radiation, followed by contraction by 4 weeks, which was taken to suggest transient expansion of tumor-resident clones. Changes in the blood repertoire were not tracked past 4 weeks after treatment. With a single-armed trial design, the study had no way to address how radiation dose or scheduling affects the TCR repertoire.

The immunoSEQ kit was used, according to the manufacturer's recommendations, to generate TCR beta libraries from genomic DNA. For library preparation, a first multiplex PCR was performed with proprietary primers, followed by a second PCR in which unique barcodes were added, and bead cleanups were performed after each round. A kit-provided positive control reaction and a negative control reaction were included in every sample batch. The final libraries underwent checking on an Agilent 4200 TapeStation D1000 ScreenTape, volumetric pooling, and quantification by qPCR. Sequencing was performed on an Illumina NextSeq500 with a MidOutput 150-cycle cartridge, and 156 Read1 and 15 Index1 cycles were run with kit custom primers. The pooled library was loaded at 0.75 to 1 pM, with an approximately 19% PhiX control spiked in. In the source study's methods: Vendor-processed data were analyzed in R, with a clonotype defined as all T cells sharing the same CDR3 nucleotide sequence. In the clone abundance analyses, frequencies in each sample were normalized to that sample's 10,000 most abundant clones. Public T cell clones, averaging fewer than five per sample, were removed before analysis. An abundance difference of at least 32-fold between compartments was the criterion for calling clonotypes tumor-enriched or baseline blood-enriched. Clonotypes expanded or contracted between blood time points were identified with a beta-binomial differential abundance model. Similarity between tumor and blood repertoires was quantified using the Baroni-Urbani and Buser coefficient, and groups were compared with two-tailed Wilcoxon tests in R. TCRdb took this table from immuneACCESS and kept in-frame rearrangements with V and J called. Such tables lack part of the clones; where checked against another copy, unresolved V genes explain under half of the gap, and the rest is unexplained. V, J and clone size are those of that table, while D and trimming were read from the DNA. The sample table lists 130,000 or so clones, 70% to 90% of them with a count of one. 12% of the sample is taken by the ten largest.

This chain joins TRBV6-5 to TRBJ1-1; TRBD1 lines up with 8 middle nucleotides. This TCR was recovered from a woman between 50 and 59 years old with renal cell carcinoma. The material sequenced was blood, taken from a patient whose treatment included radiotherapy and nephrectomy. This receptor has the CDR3 CASYRGGQVNTEAFF. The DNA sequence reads TGTGCCAGTTATCGCGGGGGACAGGTGAACACTGAAGCTTTCTTT.